These 10 T cell receptor beta chains originate from one sample sequenced in a study of blood T cell repertoires in COVID-19. The assay was immunoSEQ multiplex PCR, and TCRdb's table has in-frame clones only and misses some. The sample lists over 200,000 clones; more than 70% were seen once. The sample taken for sequencing was peripheral blood. The receptors stem from a woman in her fifties or sixties with acute or convalescent COVID-19.

V is TRBV6-5 and J is TRBJ2-7; no clear D. The CDR3 sequence is 14 residues long. CDR1 MNHEY and CDR2 SVGAGI come from the germline V gene. The V gene lost 6 bases and the J gene lost 0 bases, with 12 bases spanning the gap. The CDR3 region has the DNA TGTGCCAGCAGCGCTGATCGGAGCTCCTACGAGCAGTACTTC. Its protein product is CASSADRSSYEQYF.

The chain has TRBV5-1 and TRBJ1-2; 8 bases align to TRBD1. From germline, CDR1 is SGHRS and CDR2 YFSETQ. V lost 1 base and J lost 3; bases outside the gene matches: 5. The CDR3 is made up of 15 amino acids. CDR3 amino acids: CASSLRSGGDYGYTF. Here the CDR3 DNA reads TGCGCCAGCAGCTTGAGGTCAGGGGGCGACTATGGCTACACCTTC. The full variable domain, with the rest looked up from reference TRBV5-1 and TRBJ1-2, is KAGVTQTPRYLIKTRGQQVTLSCSPISGHRSVSWYQQTPGQGLQFLFEYFSETQRNKGNFPGRFSGRQFSNSRSEMNVSTLELGDSALYLCASSLRSGGDYGYTFGSGTRLTVV.

V usage is TRBV18 and J usage is TRBJ2-1; TRBD2 aligns across 10 bases. The V segment lost 0 bases and the J segment 8 bases; nucleotides outside the gene matches: 7. Germline-derived CDR1 and CDR2 are KGHSH and LQKENI. The CDR3 covers 16 residues. CDR3 in amino acids: CASSPPSGRARDEQFF. The DNA of the CDR3 is TGTGCCAGCTCACCACCGAGCGGGAGGGCCAGGGATGAGCAGTTCTTC. The full variable domain, completed using reference TRBV18 and TRBJ2-1, is NAGVMQNPRHLVRRRGQEARLRCSPMKGHSHVYWYRQLPEEGLKFMVYLQKENIIDESGMPKERFSAEFPKEGPSILRIQQVVRGDSAAYFCASSPPSGRARDEQFFGPGTRLTVL.

The chain recombines TRBV28 with TRBJ2-5; TRBD2 aligns across 10 bases. Unmatched junction bases numbered 5, after V lost 5 bases and J lost 5 bases. Per germline, CDR1 MDHEN and CDR2 SYDVKM. The CDR3 covers 14 residues. The CDR3 nucleotides are TGTGCCAGCAGTCTAGCGGGAGTTGCGGAGACCCAGTACTTC. Residues: CASSLAGVAETQYF. Combining the CDR3 with reference TRBV28 and TRBJ2-5 gives the whole variable domain DVKVTQSSRYLVKRTGEKVFLECVQDMDHENMFWYRQDPGLGLRLIYFSYDVKMKEKGDIPEGYSVSREKKERFSLILESASTNQTSMYLCASSLAGVAETQYFGPGTRLLVL.

This chain joins TRBV14 and TRBJ2-2; 9 bases map to TRBD1. Trimming removed 5 bases from V and 4 bases from J; junction bases left unmatched: 5. CDR1 is SGHDN, CDR2 FVKESK, per germline. This CDR3 is 15 amino acids long. The CDR3 loop is CASSRLDRGTGELFF. CDR3 bases: TGTGCCAGCAGCAGATTGGACAGGGGCACCGGGGAGCTGTTTTTT.

V gene TRBV4-3 combines with J gene TRBJ2-5; the D gene is possibly TRBD2 (5 bases). The CDR3 contains 16 residues. Germline loops: CDR1 LGHNA, CDR2 YSLEER. V gave up 5 bases and J gave up 5 bases, with 21 bases separating them. This CDR3 is CASSLGRRSPRETQYF. CDR3 nucleotide sequence: TGCGCCAGCAGCTTAGGACGGAGGAGCCCGAGGGAGACCCAGTACTTC.

The chain combines TRBV7-3 with TRBJ2-1; 15 bases align to TRBD2. Trimming removed 0 bases from V and 9 bases from J; junction bases left unmatched: 3. In germline, CDR1 is SGHTA, CDR2 FQGTGA. This CDR3 has 16 amino acids. CDR3 bases: TGTGCCAGCAGCTTAACGGGACTAGCGGGAGGAGGTGAGCAGTTCTTC. It encodes CASSLTGLAGGGEQFF.

This sequence joins TRBV5-1 and TRBJ2-1, with 9 bases identical to TRBD2. The CDR3 sequence is 14 residues long. Trimming removed 6 bases from V and 8 bases from J; junction bases left unmatched: 9. Per the germline V gene, CDR1 is SGHRS and CDR2 is YFSETQ. The CDR3 DNA reads TGCGCCAGCATTCGCCTAGCGGGAACCGATGAGCAGTTCTTC. Its translation is CASIRLAGTDEQFF.

This clone was seen just once. J is TRBJ1-3 and V is TRBV27; 7 bases agree with TRBD1. After removal of 5 bases from V and 0 bases from J, the junction contained 1 base not matched to a gene. CDR1 is MNHEY and CDR2 is SMNVEV in the germline V gene (reference sequence). CDR3 length: 14 amino acids. The CDR3: CASSRQGSGNTIYF. Written as DNA, the CDR3 is TGTGCCAGCAGTCGACAGGGCTCTGGAAACACCATATATTTT.

The rearrangement links TRBV4-3 to TRBJ2-1; D not certain. There are 13 residues in the CDR3. The V gene lost 1 base and the J gene lost 7 bases, with 8 bases spanning the gap. The germline CDR1 and CDR2 sequences are LGHNA and YSLEER. CDR3 sequence: CASSQATSNEQFF. The CDR3, as DNA: TGCGCCAGCAGCCAAGCTACGTCTAATGAGCAGTTCTTC.